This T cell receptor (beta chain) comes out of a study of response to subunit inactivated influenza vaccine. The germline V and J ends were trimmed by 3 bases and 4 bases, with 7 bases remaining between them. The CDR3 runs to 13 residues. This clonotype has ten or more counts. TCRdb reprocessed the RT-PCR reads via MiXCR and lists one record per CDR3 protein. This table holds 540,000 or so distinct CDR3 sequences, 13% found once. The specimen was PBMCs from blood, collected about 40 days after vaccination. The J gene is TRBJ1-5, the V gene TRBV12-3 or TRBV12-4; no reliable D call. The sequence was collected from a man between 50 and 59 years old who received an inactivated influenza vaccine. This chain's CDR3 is CASSFSGNQPQHF. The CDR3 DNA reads TGTGCCAGCAGTTTTAGTGGGAATCAGCCCCAGCATTTT.